The present T cell receptor beta chain was sequenced within a study of CD8 T cells in Susac syndrome. Germline V gene data show CDR1 as MGHDK and CDR2 as SYGVNS. The J segment lost 3 bases and the V segment lost 4 bases, leaving 8 bases of the junction unmatched. The length of the CDR3 is 17 residues. Study outcomes and limitations: By the study's own acknowledgment, its TCR sequencing and HLA analysis included relatively few individuals.

With random hexamers, roughly 0.45 to 1 ug RNA was reverse transcribed. By means of immunoSEQ multiplex PCR, TCR beta CDR3 spanning 54 Vbeta and 13 Jbeta underwent amplification. TCRdb re-called the immunoSEQ multiplex PCR reads through MiXCR, storing one row per CDR3 protein. The sample contains about 250,000 distinct CDR3 sequences, just under 95% of which appear only once. About this clonotype itself: Its antigen is unknown.

CD8+ and CD4+ blood T cells underwent TCR beta sequencing. TEMRA cells underwent FACS enrichment and CD8+ and CD4+ T cells underwent negative isolation. The clonotype comes from a human donor with multiple sclerosis. The chain links TRBV25-1 to TRBJ2-1, with 11 bases identical to TRBD1. Sequenced input: CD4+ T cells from PBMCs. The CDR3 region is CASSATGTGGLYNEQFF. CDR3 DNA: TGTGCCAGCAGTGCGACCGGGACAGGGGGTCTCTACAATGAGCAGTTCTTC. Using reference TRBV25-1 and TRBJ2-1 for the parts outside the CDR3, the full variable domain is EADIYQTPRYLVIGTGKKITLECSQTMGHDKMYWYQQDPGMELHLIHYSYGVNSTEKGDLSSESTVSRIRTEHFPLTLESARPSHTSQYLCASSATGTGGLYNEQFFGPGTRLTVL.